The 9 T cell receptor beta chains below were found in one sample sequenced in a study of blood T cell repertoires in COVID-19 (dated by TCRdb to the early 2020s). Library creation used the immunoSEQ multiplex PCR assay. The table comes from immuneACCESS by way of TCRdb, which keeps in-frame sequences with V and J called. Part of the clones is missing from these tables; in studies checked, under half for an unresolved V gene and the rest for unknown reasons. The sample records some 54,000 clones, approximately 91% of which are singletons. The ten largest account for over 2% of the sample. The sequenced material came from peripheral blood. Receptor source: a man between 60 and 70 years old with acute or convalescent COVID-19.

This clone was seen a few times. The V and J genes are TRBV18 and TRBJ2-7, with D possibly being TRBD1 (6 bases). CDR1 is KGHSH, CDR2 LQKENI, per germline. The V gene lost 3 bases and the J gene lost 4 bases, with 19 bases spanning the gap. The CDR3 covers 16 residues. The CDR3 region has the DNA TGTGCCAGCTCACCTGTGGGGGCTGGGGAACCTTACGAGCAGTACTTC. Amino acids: CASSPVGAGEPYEQYF.

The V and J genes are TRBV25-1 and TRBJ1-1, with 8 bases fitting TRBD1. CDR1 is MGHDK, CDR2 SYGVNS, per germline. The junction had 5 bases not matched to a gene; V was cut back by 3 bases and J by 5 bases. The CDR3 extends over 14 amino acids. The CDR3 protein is CASSEGRGQTEAFF. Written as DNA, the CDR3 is TGTGCCAGCAGTGAGGGCAGGGGGCAGACTGAAGCTTTCTTT.

The CDR3 is CASRLNTDTQYF. The CDR3 bases are TGTGCCAGCAGACTGAACACAGATACGCAGTATTTT. The rearrangement links TRBV6-5 to TRBJ2-3; D is unresolved. Trimming took off 6 bases at V and 2 bases at J, with 6 bases between the two ends. The CDR3 length is 12 residues. The V gene's germline CDR1 is MNHEY and CDR2 SVGAGI.

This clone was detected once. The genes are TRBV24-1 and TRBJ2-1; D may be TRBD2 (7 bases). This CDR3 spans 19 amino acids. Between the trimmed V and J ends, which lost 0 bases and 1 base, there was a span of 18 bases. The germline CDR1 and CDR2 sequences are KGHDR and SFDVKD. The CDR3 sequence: CATSDLKGGGRGSYNEQFF. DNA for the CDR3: TGTGCCACCAGTGATTTGAAGGGGGGGGGCAGAGGGTCCTACAATGAGCAGTTCTTC.

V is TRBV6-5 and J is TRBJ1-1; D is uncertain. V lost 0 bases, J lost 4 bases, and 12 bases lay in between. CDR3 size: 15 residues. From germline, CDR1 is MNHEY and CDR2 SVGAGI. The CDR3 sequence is CASSYSGGRGTEAFF. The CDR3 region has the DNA TGTGCCAGCAGTTACTCGGGAGGTCGAGGCACTGAAGCTTTCTTT.

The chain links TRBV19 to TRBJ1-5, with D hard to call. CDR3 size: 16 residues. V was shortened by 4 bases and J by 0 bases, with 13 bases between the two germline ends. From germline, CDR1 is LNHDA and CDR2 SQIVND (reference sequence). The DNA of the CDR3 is TGTGCCAGTAGTAGGGGAGAACAGTATAGCAATCAGCCCCAGCATTTT. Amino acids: CASSRGEQYSNQPQHF.

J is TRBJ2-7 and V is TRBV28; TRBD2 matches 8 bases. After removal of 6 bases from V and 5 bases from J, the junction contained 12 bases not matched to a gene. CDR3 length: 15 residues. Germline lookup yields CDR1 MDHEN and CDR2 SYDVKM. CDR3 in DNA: TGTGCCAGCAGGGAAAGCGGGAGTCCCTCGCACGAGCAGTACTTC. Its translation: CASRESGSPSHEQYF.

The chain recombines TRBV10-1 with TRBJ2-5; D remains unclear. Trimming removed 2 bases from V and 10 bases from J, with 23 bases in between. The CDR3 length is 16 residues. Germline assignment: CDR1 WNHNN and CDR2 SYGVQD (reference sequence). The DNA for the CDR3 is TGCGCCAGCAGTGAGCCCTTCTGGAATGTGAAGAGAGGCCAGTACTTC. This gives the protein CASSEPFWNVKRGQYF.

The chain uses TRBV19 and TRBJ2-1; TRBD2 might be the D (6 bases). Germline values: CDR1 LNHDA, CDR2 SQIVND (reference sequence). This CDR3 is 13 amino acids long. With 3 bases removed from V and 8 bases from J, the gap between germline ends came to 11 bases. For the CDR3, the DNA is TGTGCCAGTAGTATGCTCGGGAGTTATGAGCAGTTCTTC. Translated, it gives CASSMLGSYEQFF.